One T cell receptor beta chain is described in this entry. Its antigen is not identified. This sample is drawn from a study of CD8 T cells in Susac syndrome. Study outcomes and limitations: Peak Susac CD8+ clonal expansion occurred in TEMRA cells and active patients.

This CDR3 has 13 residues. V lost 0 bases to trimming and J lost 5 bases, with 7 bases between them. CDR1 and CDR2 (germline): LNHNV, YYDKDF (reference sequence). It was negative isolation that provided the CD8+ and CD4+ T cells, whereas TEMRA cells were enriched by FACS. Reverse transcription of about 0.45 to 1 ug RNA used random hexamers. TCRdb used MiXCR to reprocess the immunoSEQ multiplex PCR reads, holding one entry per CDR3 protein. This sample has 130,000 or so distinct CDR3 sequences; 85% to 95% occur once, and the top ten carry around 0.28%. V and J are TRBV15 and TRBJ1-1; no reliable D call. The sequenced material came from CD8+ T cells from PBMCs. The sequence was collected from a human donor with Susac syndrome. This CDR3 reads CATSREGWTEAFF. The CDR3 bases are TGTGCCACCAGCAGAGAAGGGTGGACTGAAGCTTTCTTT.